This T cell receptor beta chain was captured by sequencing in a study of blood T cell repertoires in COVID-19. Study summary: The United States, Italy and Spain supplied acute and convalescent COVID-19 samples. The analysed material was cDNA or gDNA that came from T cells, B-cell-depleted T cells, or PBMCs.

Germline CDR1 LNHDA, CDR2 SQIVND (reference sequence). The CDR3 runs to 13 residues. V dropped 8 bases and J dropped 2 bases, with 13 bases sitting between them. In the authors' workflow: Amplified reference gene primers provided the basis for estimating nucleated cell counts. The method was immunoSEQ multiplex PCR; TCRdb's version includes in-frame clones alone and lacks a portion of them. The V and J calls and clone size come from that table; D and trimming were worked out from the DNA. Among 95,000 to 110,000 clones, 84% were seen once, and the ten largest hold approximately 4.4%. The source is a human donor in a cohort sampled during active COVID-19. The J gene is TRBJ2-7, the V gene TRBV19; possibly TRBD1 for D (5 bases). The sequenced sample was peripheral blood. The CDR3 DNA is TGTGCCAGTGATGACAGACAAACCTACGAGCAGTACTTC. The encoded protein is CASDDRQTYEQYF.